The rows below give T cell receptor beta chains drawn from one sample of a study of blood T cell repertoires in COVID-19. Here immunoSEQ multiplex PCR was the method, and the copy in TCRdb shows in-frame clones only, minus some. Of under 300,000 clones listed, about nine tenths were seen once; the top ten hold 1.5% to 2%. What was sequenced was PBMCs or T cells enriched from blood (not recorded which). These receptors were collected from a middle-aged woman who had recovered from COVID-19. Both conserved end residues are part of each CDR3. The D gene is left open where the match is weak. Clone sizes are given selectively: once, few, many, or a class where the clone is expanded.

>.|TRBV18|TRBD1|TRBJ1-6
TGTGCCAGCTCACCATCGACAGGGGTAGGCTCACCCCTCCACTTT
CASSPSTGVGSPLHF
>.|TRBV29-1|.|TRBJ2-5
TGCAGCGTCGACTTTACCCAACGGGAGACCCAGTACTTC
CSVDFTQRETQYF
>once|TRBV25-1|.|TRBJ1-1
TGTGCCAGCAGTAAGGACAGTAACACTGAAGCTTTCTTT
CASSKDSNTEAFF
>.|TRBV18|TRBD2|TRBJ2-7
TGTGCCAGCTCACCAAGAGCACCCATGGGGGGGGAATACGAGCAGTACTTC
CASSPRAPMGGEYEQYF
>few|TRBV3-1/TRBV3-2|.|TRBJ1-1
TGTGCCAGCAGCCAAGCGACACCCCCGAACACTGAAGCTTTCTTT
CASSQATPPNTEAFF
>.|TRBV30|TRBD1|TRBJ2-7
TGTGCCTGGAGTGTACCCCCTAGGACAGGGAGCGAGCAGTACTTC
CAWSVPPRTGSEQYF
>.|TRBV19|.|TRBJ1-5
TGTGCCAGTAGTATCCGGAGATATAGCAATCAGCCCCAGCATTTT
CASSIRRYSNQPQHF
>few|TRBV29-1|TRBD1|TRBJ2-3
TGCAGCGTTAGGGCAGGGGGCCCAGATACGCAGTATTTT
CSVRAGGPDTQYF
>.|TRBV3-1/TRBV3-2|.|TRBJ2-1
TGTGCCAGCAGCCCCCCCTATAAATCCGGCCAGGCCCAAGGGCAGTTCTTC
CASSPPYKSGQAQGQFF
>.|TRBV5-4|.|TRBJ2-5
TGTGCCAGCAGCTTGGACAGTAGGGAGACCCAGTACTTC
CASSLDSRETQYF
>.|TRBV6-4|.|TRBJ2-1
TGTGCCCACGGTACTGAGCAGTTCTTC
CAHGTEQFF